Below, one T cell receptor beta chain is given with its context. The antigen is not known. This record belongs to a study of cytomegalovirus exposure and HLA in healthy donors. Across the study: Drawn from HLA-typed donors, 80 million to 100 million unique TCRs were held in an early data release. Overall study findings and caveats: Association of a missense DCLRE1C variant with TCR beta V- and J-gene trimming was reported in a later analysis. In vitro data verified a few CMV-associated chains as specific for CMV antigens.

Primers: 60 Vbeta forward and 13 Jbeta reverse. Sequencing was performed with immunoSEQ multiplex PCR; in TCRdb, only in-frame clones are kept and a portion is missing. The profile shows under 30,000 clones, 79% of them singletons. V shed 7 bases and J 4 bases; nucleotides not matched to a gene: 9. Germline loops: CDR1 MNHNS, CDR2 SASEGT. The CDR3 extends over 15 amino acids. The receptor was derived from a male donor in good health and CMV-seronegative. The sample taken for sequencing was PBMCs. The chain employs TRBV6-1 and TRBJ2-1; 8 bases fit TRBD1. The chain's CDR3 is CASTSPDRAYNEQFF. The CDR3 DNA reads as TGTGCCAGCACCTCTCCGGACAGGGCTTACAATGAGCAGTTCTTC.